This T cell receptor beta chain was captured by sequencing in a study of response to subunit inactivated influenza vaccine (dated by TCRdb to 2016 to 2019). With regard to the full study: Deep quantitative profiling of the T cell receptor repertoire was used in the study to follow responses to a trivalent subunit inactivated influenza vaccine.

The library was prepared using RT-PCR. TCRdb lists the instrument as Illumina HiSeq 2500. The raw public reads went through TCRdb reprocessing: fastp at Q25, MiXCR clone calling, in-frame beta chains kept. Each entry is one CDR3 protein sequence, shown with its most common DNA and genes. The table for this sample lists 150,000 to 200,000 distinct CDR3 sequences; roughly 10% of them were counted only once. The top ten clonotypes cover about 40% of the sample. This clonotype appeared a few times. The antigen this receptor binds is unknown. Base qualities were left out, and no much larger clone turns up one base away. The germline V gene (reference sequence) specifies DFQATT as CDR1 and SNEGSKA as CDR2. Compared with germline, V lacks 6 bases and J lacks 5 bases; bases without a gene match: 8. Spanning cysteine to phenylalanine, the CDR3 consists of 14 amino acids. Solely the CDR3 DNA is kept, with 42 bases framed from the first base.

The paper's findings and limits, for the study overall: The authors proposed that each seasonal influenza vaccination may bring in only a limited number of new T cells.

The sequencing used CD8+ T cells sorted from PBMCs, collected roughly 24 months after vaccination. This TCR came from a man aged 50-75 years who received an inactivated influenza vaccine. Donor details come from another sample of the same person, matched by shared clones. The rearranged chain carries TRBV20-1 and TRBJ2-4; 9 bases in the junction line up with TRBD1. The nucleotides are TGCAGTGCGCCGGACAGGGGATCGGAAAACATTCAGTACTTC. Its translation reads: CSAPDRGSENIQYF.